What follows are 29 T cell receptor beta chains derived from one specimen sequenced in a study of cytomegalovirus exposure and HLA in healthy donors. The PCR ran on 60 Vbeta and 13 Jbeta primers. Using immunoSEQ multiplex PCR, the repertoire was profiled, and TCRdb retains in-frame clones only, with some absent. The sample includes under 150,000 clones, 80% of them seen just once. Source material: PBMCs. The receptors stem from a man aged 35 to 55 in good health and CMV-seropositive.

This clone has more than one count but fewer than ten. The chain carries TRBV20-1 and TRBJ1-2; unclear D gene. CDR1 is DFQATT and CDR2 is SNEGSKA in the germline V gene (reference sequence). Trimming shortened V by 1 base and J by 5 bases, and 5 bases separated the two germline ends. The CDR3 contains 11 residues. The CDR3 reads CSARVVYGYTF. CDR3 DNA: TGCAGTGCTAGAGTTGTATATGGCTACACCTTC.

The rearrangement uses TRBV9 and TRBJ2-7; TRBD1 aligns across 10 bases. The CDR3 spans 15 residues. Germline V lookup: CDR1 SGDLS, CDR2 YYNGEE. V was clipped by 4 bases and J by 0 bases; unmatched bases: 4. This chain's CDR3 is CASSQGQGSSYEQYF. CDR3 DNA: TGTGCCAGCAGCCAGGGACAGGGGAGCTCCTACGAGCAGTACTTC. Full variable domain (remainder filled in from reference TRBV9 and TRBJ2-7): DSGVTQTPKHLITATGQRVTLRCSPRSGDLSVYWYQQSLDQGLQFLIQYYNGEERAKGNILERFSAQQFPDLHSELNLSSLELGDSALYFCASSQGQGSSYEQYFGPGTRLTVT.

The sample holds a few counts of this clone. The V call is TRBV2, the J call TRBJ2-2, with D hard to call. This CDR3 is 15 amino acids long. Trimming removed 2 bases from V and 1 base from J, with 8 bases in between. The V gene's germline CDR1 is SNHLY and CDR2 FYNNEI. The CDR3 DNA reads TGTGCCAGCAGTGAACGAGGATGGAACACCGGGGAGCTGTTTTTT. Translation: CASSERGWNTGELFF. Supplemented by reference TRBV2 and TRBJ2-2, the full variable domain reads EPEVTQTPSHQVTQMGQEVILRCVPISNHLYFYWYRQILGQKVEFLVSFYNNEISEKSEIFDDQFSVERPDGSNFTLKIRSTKLEDSAMYFCASSERGWNTGELFFGEGSRLTVL.

The chain uses TRBV7-8 and TRBJ1-6, with D uncertain. The CDR3 runs 17 residues. V was cut by 3 bases and J by 8 bases, with 20 bases left in between. Germline CDR1 and CDR2: SGHVS and FQNEAQ. CDR3 residues: CASSFSRHAATDSPLHF. CDR3 sequence (DNA): TGTGCCAGCAGCTTCTCCCGACATGCCGCAACCGATTCACCCCTCCACTTT.

The chain links TRBV6-5 to TRBJ1-4, with D uncertain. CDR3 length: 16 residues. The V end was cut by 2 bases, the J end by 5 bases, with 15 bases between. Germline CDR1 reads MNHEY; CDR2 reads SVGAGI. The CDR3 DNA reads TGTGCCAGCAGTTACACGGGAAGGGTCCCCAATGAAAAACTGTTTTTT. This encodes CASSYTGRVPNEKLFF.

This chain links TRBV5-5 with TRBJ1-2, with TRBD1 matching over 7 bases. The CDR3 spans 14 residues. V shed 4 bases and J 8 bases; nucleotides not matched to a gene: 11. The V gene's germline CDR1 is SGHKS and CDR2 YYEKEE (reference sequence). CDR3 sequence (DNA): TGTGCCAGCAGCGCTAACACAGGGGTTAGGGGCTACACCTTC. Its translation is CASSANTGVRGYTF.

This clone was counted only a few times. This CDR3 reads CASGGNYGYTF. CDR3 bases: TGTGCCAGCGGGGGGAACTATGGCTACACCTTC. The chain uses TRBV6-5 and TRBJ1-2, with D tentatively TRBD1 (5 bases). The germline V and J ends were trimmed by 8 bases and 2 bases, with 6 bases remaining between them. The germline CDR1 and CDR2 sequences are MNHEY and SVGAGI. The CDR3 contains 11 residues.

The V call is TRBV6-5, the J call TRBJ1-2; 7 nucleotides line up with TRBD1. Germline lookup yields CDR1 MNHEY and CDR2 SVGAGI. The CDR3 contains 14 residues. The ends lost 0 bases at V and 10 bases at J; junction bases unmatched: 8. This CDR3 reads CASSYSTGRPHYTF. The CDR3 coding sequence is TGTGCCAGCAGTTACTCGACAGGGCGACCACACTACACCTTC.

The chain carries TRBV21-1 and TRBJ1-5; whether TRBD1, the table's D call, matches the DNA was not checked. TRBV21-1 represents a pseudogene. The CDR3 covers 15 residues. For the CDR3, the DNA is TGTGCCAGCAGCAAAGAGACAGGGAGGAGTCAGCCCCAGCATTTT. This sequence encodes CASSKETGRSQPQHF.

The chain combines TRBV5-1 with TRBJ2-7; 7 bases align to TRBD1. CDR3 length: 14 amino acids. The germline V gene has CDR1 SGHRS and CDR2 YFSETQ. After removal of 2 bases from V and 2 bases from J, the junction contained 4 bases not matched to a gene. The DNA for the CDR3 is TGCGCCAGCAGCTTACTCGGGACAGCCTACGAGCAGTACTTC. As protein: CASSLLGTAYEQYF.

The V gene is TRBV6-5, the J gene TRBJ1-2; D gene unclear. This CDR3 has 13 amino acids. With 7 bases removed from V and 4 bases from J, the gap between germline ends came to 13 bases. Germline V gene data show CDR1 as MNHEY and CDR2 as SVGAGI. The CDR3 DNA reads TGTGCCAGCATACCGAGATCCGGCTATGGCTACACCTTC. Protein: CASIPRSGYGYTF.

The chain is built from TRBV11-2 and TRBJ2-7; D remains unclear. The germline V and J ends were trimmed by 3 bases and 4 bases, with 16 bases remaining between them. CDR3 length: 15 residues. CDR1 and CDR2 from the germline V gene are SGHAT and FQNNGV. CDR3 amino acids: CASSFSPEPHYEQYF. The CDR3 DNA sequence: TGTGCCAGCAGCTTTTCCCCGGAGCCCCATTACGAGCAGTACTTC.

This clone was seen once. DNA for the CDR3: TGTGCCAGCAGTTTGTCCACCAGGGGCACAGATACGCAGTATTTT. This encodes CASSLSTRGTDTQYF. The V gene is TRBV27, the J gene TRBJ2-3; D might be TRBD1 (5 bases). V lost 3 bases, J lost 1 base, and 11 bases lay in between. CDR3 length equals 15 residues. Germline CDR1 is MNHEY and CDR2 is SMNVEV (reference sequence).

The chain carries TRBV5-1 and TRBJ2-1, with D maybe TRBD1 (10 bases). CDR3 length: 17 amino acids. CDR1 and CDR2 from the germline V gene are SGHRS and YFSETQ. V gave up 4 bases and J gave up 8 bases, with 25 bases separating them. CDR3 in amino acids: CASSPILAGTGADEQFF. The CDR3 DNA sequence: TGCGCCAGCAGCCCTATTCTAGCGGGGACAGGGGCTGATGAGCAGTTCTTC.

The CDR3 nucleotides are TGTGCCAGCAGCTGGACACGGCGAGAGCAGTTCTTC. It translates to CASSWTRREQFF. The chain joins TRBV14 to TRBJ2-1, with D possibly TRBD1 on 5 matching bases. The CDR3 runs to 12 residues. The V gene's germline CDR1 is SGHDN and CDR2 FVKESK. Trimming pared 5 bases from V and 10 bases from J, leaving 12 bases between.

The chain recombines TRBV28 with TRBJ2-1; 8 nucleotides line up with TRBD2. This CDR3 comprises 14 residues. Germline CDR1 MDHEN, CDR2 SYDVKM. Unmatched junction bases numbered 10, after V lost 6 bases and J lost 9 bases. CDR3 nucleotides: TGTGCCAGCAGATTCGGGGGGGCCGCGGGTGAGCAGTTCTTC. Residues: CASRFGGAAGEQFF.

This rearrangement joins TRBV6-5 to TRBJ2-5; 13 nucleotides line up with TRBD2. The J call could be wrong; TRBJ2-7 is a better fit for the DNA end. The length of the CDR3 is 15 residues. CDR1 and CDR2 from the germline V gene are MNHEY and SVGAGI. The CDR3 loop reads CASSATSGRDYEQYF. CDR3 in DNA: TGTGCCAGCAGTGCCACTAGCGGGAGGGACTACGAGCAGTACTTC.

This chain connects TRBV6-5 to TRBJ1-1; TRBD1 agrees at 9 bases. CDR1 is MNHEY and CDR2 is SVGAGI in the germline V gene. The CDR3 spans 13 residues. V gave up 6 bases and J gave up 5 bases; unmatched junction bases: 4. CDR3 sequence (DNA): TGTGCCAGCAGGGACAGGGGAAGAACTGAAGCTTTCTTT. Translating it yields CASRDRGRTEAFF.

V is TRBV5-1 and J is TRBJ1-3; TRBD1 matches at 7 bases. Germline assignment: CDR1 SGHRS and CDR2 YFSETQ. The V and J ends lost 0 bases and 3 bases, in that order; junction bases with no gene match: 6. The CDR3 length is 16 residues. CDR3 sequence: CASSLAGTGVGNTIYF. The CDR3 coding sequence is TGCGCCAGCAGCTTGGCCGGAACAGGGGTTGGAAACACCATATATTTT.

The rearrangement links TRBV7-2 to TRBJ1-1; 7 bases align to TRBD1. V shed 4 bases and J 1 base; nucleotides not matched to a gene: 3. Germline lookup yields CDR1 SGHTA and CDR2 FQGNSA. The CDR3 is made up of 14 amino acids. The CDR3: CASSSTGRNTEAFF. CDR3 nucleotides: TGTGCCAGCAGCTCGACAGGGAGGAACACTGAAGCTTTCTTT.

The V call is TRBV13, the J call TRBJ1-4, with 8 bases fitting TRBD1. Germline CDR1 reads PRHDT; CDR2 reads FYEKMQ (reference sequence). Germline trimming cut 5 bases from V and 8 bases from J; bases unmatched to any gene: 7. The CDR3 runs 14 residues. CDR3 in amino acids: CASSRRQGREKLFF. In DNA form, the CDR3 reads TGTGCCAGCAGCCGGAGACAGGGGCGCGAAAAACTGTTTTTT.

The chain uses TRBV27 and TRBJ2-3; D remains unclear. Germline V gene data show CDR1 as MNHEY and CDR2 as SMNVEV (reference sequence). Trimming shortened V by 2 bases and J by 6 bases, and 3 bases separated the two germline ends. The CDR3 sequence is 11 residues long. CDR3 coding DNA: TGTGCCAGCAGTTTAGCGGATACGCAGTATTTT. This translates into CASSLADTQYF.

J is TRBJ2-7 and V is TRBV2; D is unclear. The CDR3 sequence is 15 residues long. Germline loops: CDR1 SNHLY, CDR2 FYNNEI. V shed 6 bases and J shed 3 bases, with 18 bases lying between them. The CDR3 coding sequence is TGTGCCAGCAGCCCTGAGTATTCTAAGCACTACGAGCAGTACTTC. Its protein is CASSPEYSKHYEQYF.

V and J are TRBV6-6 and TRBJ2-3; D gene uncertain. Germline V CDR1 and CDR2: MNHNY, SVGAGI (reference sequence). Deletions cut 6 bases from V and 4 bases from J, with 20 bases between. The CDR3 is made up of 16 amino acids. CDR3 in amino acids: CASRTTGSRLADTQYF. The CDR3 DNA reads TGTGCCAGCAGAACGACCGGGTCCCGGCTGGCAGATACGCAGTATTTT.

This sequence joins TRBV7-8 and TRBJ2-1; possible D gene TRBD2, 6 bases. The germline V and J ends were trimmed by 1 base and 5 bases, with 24 bases remaining between them. Germline CDR1 is SGHVS and CDR2 is FQNEAQ. The CDR3 spans 19 residues. The CDR3 coding sequence is TGTGCCAGCAGCTTAGTGGGGGAATACGGAGGGTCCCGAGACAATGAGCAGTTCTTC. Translation gives CASSLVGEYGGSRDNEQFF.

The genes are TRBV6-6 and TRBJ2-1; TRBD2 aligns across 16 bases. The length of the CDR3 is 14 residues. Germline CDR1 reads MNHNY; CDR2 reads SVGAGI (reference sequence). After removal of 4 bases from V and 10 bases from J, the junction contained 1 base not matched to a gene. CDR3 nucleotides: TGTGCCAGCAGTTCGGGACTAGCGGGAGGGGAGCAGTTCTTC. It yields the protein CASSSGLAGGEQFF.

The chain recombines TRBV5-1 with TRBJ2-5, with D possibly TRBD1 on 6 matching bases. Germline-derived CDR1 and CDR2 are SGHRS and YFSETQ. Trimming took off 4 bases at V and 3 bases at J, with 13 bases between the two ends. This CDR3 region has 14 residues. The CDR3 spells CASSIHRDKETQYF. CDR3 in DNA: TGCGCCAGCAGCATCCACCGGGACAAAGAGACCCAGTACTTC.

The chain carries TRBV19 and TRBJ2-3; D perhaps matches TRBD1 (6 bases). Germline V gene lookup returns CDR1 LNHDA and CDR2 SQIVND (reference sequence). V gave up 3 bases and J gave up 1 base, with 14 bases separating them. This CDR3 has 16 amino acids. CDR3 protein: CASSIRRTDRTDTQYF. Here the CDR3 DNA reads TGTGCCAGTAGTATTCGTCGGACAGATCGCACAGATACGCAGTATTTT.

The J gene is TRBJ1-1, the V gene TRBV25-1; D is unclear. Germline CDR1 and CDR2: MGHDK and SYGVNS. Between the trimmed V and J ends, which lost 4 bases and 1 base, there was a span of 10 bases. CDR3 length: 14 amino acids. CDR3: CASSGFSGNTEAFF. The CDR3 bases are TGTGCCAGCAGTGGCTTTTCAGGGAACACTGAAGCTTTCTTT.